Below are 12 T cell receptor beta chains sequenced from a single sample in a study of CD8+ T cells in alopecia areata. The authors extracted RNA and reverse transcribed it into cDNA as the sequencing template. TCRdb's copy holds only in-frame clones and misses some; the assay was immunoSEQ multiplex PCR. This sample has about 140,000 clones, with roughly four fifths found just once. Treatment defined: oral pan-JAK inhibitor, 5-10 mg twice daily. Specimen: CD8+ T cells sorted from blood, collected at week 4, from a patient treated with tofacitinib. The source is a human donor with alopecia areata.

This clone was detected only once. The chain carries TRBV12-5 and TRBJ2-1, with 9 bases aligning to TRBD1. V lost 1 base to trimming and J lost 2 bases; unmatched junction nucleotides: 3. CDR1 is LGHNT, CDR2 FRNRAP, per germline. The CDR3 is made up of 16 amino acids. The DNA for the CDR3 is TGTGCTAGTGGTTTGGCCCGGGACAGGGCCTACAATGAGCAGTTCTTC. Translating gives CASGLARDRAYNEQFF.

The V call is TRBV27, the J call TRBJ2-1; D gene uncertain. V lost 8 bases, J lost 0 bases, and 8 bases lay in between. This CDR3 is 13 amino acids long. Germline V CDR1 and CDR2: MNHEY, SMNVEV (reference sequence). The CDR3 reads CASGLSSYNEQFF. DNA of the CDR3: TGTGCCAGCGGGTTGAGCTCCTACAATGAGCAGTTCTTC.

This clone was seen a handful of times. The J gene is TRBJ2-1, the V gene TRBV19; D is unresolved. This CDR3 region has 11 residues. In germline, CDR1 is LNHDA, CDR2 SQIVND (reference sequence). Between the trimmed V and J ends, which lost 4 bases and 5 bases, there was a span of 3 bases. CDR3 protein: CASSTNNEQFF. The CDR3 nucleotides read TGTGCCAGTAGTACGAACAATGAGCAGTTCTTC.

The chain couples TRBV4-1 to TRBJ2-1; D uncertain. The CDR3 contains 12 residues. In germline, CDR1 is MGHRA, CDR2 YSYEKL. Trimming removed 0 bases from V and 10 bases from J, with 7 bases in between. CDR3 DNA sequence: TGCGCCAGCAGCCAAGACGAAAGGGAGCAGTTCTTC. It is translated as CASSQDEREQFF.

The chain employs TRBV19 and TRBJ1-1; D possibly corresponds to TRBD1 (5 bases). The germline V gene encodes CDR1 LNHDA and CDR2 SQIVND (reference sequence). This CDR3 spans 17 amino acids. V was pared by 3 bases and J by 6 bases, with 23 bases between. CDR3 residues: CASSMGEYISGHPEAFF. The DNA for the CDR3 is TGTGCCAGTAGTATGGGGGAGTATATCTCCGGACACCCTGAAGCTTTCTTT.

The sample holds one count of this clone. The chain employs TRBV7-9 and TRBJ2-1; 7 bases are a match to TRBD1. Germline lookup yields CDR1 SEHNR and CDR2 FQNEAQ (reference sequence). After removal of 5 bases from V and 8 bases from J, the junction contained 15 bases not matched to a gene. The CDR3 spans 16 residues. The chain's CDR3 is CASSNSRTTGSDEQFF. The CDR3 region has the DNA TGTGCCAGCAGCAATTCCCGAACGACAGGGAGCGATGAGCAGTTCTTC.

The chain employs TRBV10-3 and TRBJ2-1; D tentatively fits TRBD1 or TRBD2 (6 bases each). V dropped 11 bases and J dropped 7 bases, with 21 bases sitting between them. This CDR3 comprises 14 residues. Germline V gives CDR1 ENHRY, CDR2 SYGVKD. CDR3 sequence (DNA): TGTGCCTTAGGGGACACCGACCGGGGGAATGAGCAGTTCTTC. It is translated as CALGDTDRGNEQFF.

This sequence joins TRBV7-2 and TRBJ2-7; 8 bases agree with TRBD2. V lost 5 bases, J lost 3 bases, and 9 bases stayed unmatched. CDR3 length: 15 amino acids. Germline CDR1 is SGHTA and CDR2 is FQGNSA. The CDR3 region is CASSTSGQGGYEQYF. CDR3 nucleotide sequence: TGTGCCAGCAGCACTAGCGGTCAAGGGGGCTACGAGCAGTACTTC.

The gene calls are TRBV13 and TRBJ2-4; the match to TRBD2 covers 8 bases. The germline CDR1 and CDR2 sequences are PRHDT and FYEKMQ (reference sequence). J lost 5 bases, V lost 4 bases, and 4 bases had no gene match. The CDR3 is 14 residues long. CDR3 residues: CASSYGGAQNIQYF. CDR3 in DNA: TGTGCCAGCAGCTACGGGGGGGCCCAAAACATTCAGTACTTC.

This clone appeared a single time. The gene calls are TRBV11-2 and TRBJ2-1, with D possibly TRBD1 on 6 matching bases. Trimming took 6 bases from V and 10 from J, leaving 13 bases between them. CDR3 length: 12 amino acids. CDR1 and CDR2 (germline): SGHAT, FQNNGV. In DNA, the CDR3 is TGTGCCAGCAGTCCCCCCACAGGGGAGCAGTTCTTC. As protein: CASSPPTGEQFF.

The J gene is TRBJ1-2, the V gene TRBV2, with D possibly TRBD1 on 5 matching bases. CDR1 is SNHLY and CDR2 is FYNNEI in the germline V gene. There are 15 residues in the CDR3. V lost 6 bases and J 2 bases, leaving 16 bases between the germline ends. CDR3 protein: CASRGEGKSNYGYTF. CDR3 coding DNA: TGTGCCAGCAGGGGGGAAGGGAAGTCGAACTATGGCTACACCTTC.

The rearrangement uses TRBV5-1 and TRBJ1-2; D possibly corresponds to TRBD1 (5 bases). CDR1 is SGHRS, CDR2 YFSETQ, per germline. The CDR3 has 16 residues. Trimming cost V 3 bases and J 3 bases, with 18 bases left between them. The CDR3 DNA reads TGCGCCAGCAGCTACAATCCTCAGGGTGTCGACTATGGCTACACCTTC. It is translated as CASSYNPQGVDYGYTF.